The 20 T cell receptor beta chains given below trace back to one sample, sequenced in a study of shared clonotypes between healthy human individuals. Naive CD8 populations comprised CD45RO-negative cells positively selected for CCR7, excluding terminally differentiated effector memory CD45RA+ cells. Profiling relied on immunoSEQ multiplex PCR, and the TCRdb table lists in-frame clones only, not all of them. The repertoire holds about 820,000 clones, with 92% as singletons. Input material: naive CD8+ T cells sorted from blood. Source of these receptors: a man younger than 40 in good health.

The chain recombines TRBV13 with TRBJ2-2; D is undetermined. The germline V and J ends were trimmed by 0 bases and 1 base, with 12 bases remaining between them. The CDR3 is 17 amino acids. CDR1 and CDR2 (germline): PRHDT, FYEKMQ (reference sequence). Here the CDR3 DNA reads TGTGCCAGCAGCTTAGGGGTTAGCTCGCTGAACACCGGGGAGCTGTTTTTT. It encodes CASSLGVSSLNTGELFF.

This chain joins TRBV4-2 and TRBJ2-1; 11 positions match TRBD2. The CDR3 covers 20 residues. Trimming at V came to 0 bases and at J to 0 bases, leaving 10 bases not matched to a gene. The germline V gene encodes CDR1 LGHNA and CDR2 YNFKEQ. CDR3 bases: TGTGCCAGCAGCCAAGACCTAGCGGGAGGCTCCCATCCCTCCTACAATGAGCAGTTCTTC. It encodes CASSQDLAGGSHPSYNEQFF.

The V call is TRBV11-2, the J call TRBJ2-1; D remains ambiguous. This CDR3 has 13 residues. With 10 bases removed from V and 4 bases from J, the gap between germline ends came to 14 bases. The germline V gene has CDR1 SGHAT and CDR2 FQNNGV. In DNA, the CDR3 is TGTGCCATCCAGCTGGGCTTGTACAATGAGCAGTTCTTC. The encoded protein is CAIQLGLYNEQFF.

This sequence joins TRBV9 and TRBJ2-3, with 8 bases aligning to TRBD2. Trimming at V came to 4 bases and at J to 5 bases, leaving 12 bases not matched to a gene. CDR3 length: 16 residues. Germline values: CDR1 SGDLS, CDR2 YYNGEE. CDR3 nucleotide sequence: TGTGCCAGCAGCCCCCAGTCGGGAGGGCCGATAGATACGCAGTATTTT. Its protein product is CASSPQSGGPIDTQYF. The full variable domain, in which reference TRBV9 and TRBJ2-3 provide the parts outside the CDR3, is DSGVTQTPKHLITATGQRVTLRCSPRSGDLSVYWYQQSLDQGLQFLIQYYNGEERAKGNILERFSAQQFPDLHSELNLSSLELGDSALYFCASSPQSGGPIDTQYFGPGTRLTVL.

V is TRBV5-4 and J is TRBJ2-3; 10 positions match TRBD2. Losses at the gene ends were 1 base for V and 5 bases for J; bases not matched to a gene: 10. Germline CDR1 is SGHNT and CDR2 is YYREEE (reference sequence). CDR3 size: 17 residues. CDR3: CASSLKGLAGGVDTQYF. DNA for the CDR3: TGTGCCAGCAGCTTGAAAGGGTTAGCGGGAGGAGTAGATACGCAGTATTTT.

The rearrangement links TRBV9 to TRBJ2-7; no clear D gene. CDR1 is SGDLS and CDR2 is YYNGEE in the germline V gene. The CDR3 is 14 amino acids. Trimming stripped 4 bases from V and 6 bases from J, with 17 bases between. This CDR3 is CASSSRGRHPEQYF. The CDR3 nucleotides are TGTGCCAGCAGCTCAAGAGGACGGCATCCCGAGCAGTACTTC.

This clone was seen a handful of times. The V call is TRBV9, the J call TRBJ2-2, with D perhaps TRBD2 (6 bases). Trimming cost V 3 bases and J 5 bases, with 11 bases left between them. This CDR3 spans 14 amino acids. From germline, CDR1 is SGDLS and CDR2 YYNGEE. The CDR3 loop reads CASSAGSATGELFF. In DNA form, the CDR3 reads TGTGCCAGCAGCGCCGGGAGTGCGACCGGGGAGCTGTTTTTT.

This sequence joins TRBV30 and TRBJ1-2, with D perhaps TRBD1 (5 bases). Deletions cut 0 bases from V and 3 bases from J, with 14 bases between. The V gene's germline CDR1 is GTSNPN and CDR2 SVGIG (reference sequence). The CDR3 runs to 15 residues. CDR3 sequence: CAWSVSQGLDYGYTF. CDR3 in DNA: TGTGCCTGGAGTGTATCTCAGGGACTAGACTATGGCTACACCTTC.

This rearrangement joins TRBV18 to TRBJ2-7; D gene ambiguous. The CDR3 is 14 amino acids. The V end was cut by 6 bases, the J end by 9 bases, with 21 bases between. In germline, CDR1 is KGHSH, CDR2 LQKENI. The CDR3 DNA sequence: TGTGCCAGCTCGGCGAGGAACCCTTTATTAGGGCAGTACTTC. Protein product: CASSARNPLLGQYF.

Remarks on this clone: At the DNA level, this CDR3 is encoded by other sequences in the same sample as well. The chain employs TRBV5-5 and TRBJ2-7; D is unclear. CDR3 length equals 11 residues. Between the trimmed V and J ends, which lost 3 bases and 2 bases, there was a span of 3 bases. Germline V lookup: CDR1 SGHKS, CDR2 YYEKEE (reference sequence). CDR3 region: CASSSTYEQYF. The CDR3 nucleotides read TGTGCCAGCAGCTCGACCTACGAGCAGTACTTC.

The V and J genes are TRBV4-2 and TRBJ1-2; weak D call: TRBD1 (5 bases). The V and J ends lost 0 bases and 0 bases respectively, with 11 bases between them. CDR1 and CDR2 (germline): LGHNA, YNFKEQ. CDR3 size: 16 residues. CDR3 bases: TGTGCCAGCAGCCAAGAGAGTTCCAGGGCTAACTATGGCTACACCTTC. Amino acids: CASSQESSRANYGYTF.

The chain couples TRBV4-3 to TRBJ2-1; TRBD2 matches at 10 bases. The CDR3 has 15 amino acids. J was trimmed by 9 bases and V by 2 bases; bases with no gene match: 7. Germline values: CDR1 LGHNA, CDR2 YSLEER. CDR3 nucleotides: TGCGCCAGCAGCCAATCCGAACTAGCGGGACCTGAGCAGTTCTTC. Its protein product is CASSQSELAGPEQFF.

This clone appeared once. The gene calls are TRBV11-2 and TRBJ2-7; 8 nucleotides align to TRBD1. The CDR3 loop spans 15 amino acids. Germline V gene sequence: CDR1 SGHAT, CDR2 FQNNGV. The V gene end was trimmed by 5 bases and the J gene end by 5 bases; junction bases not matched to a gene: 11. CDR3 in amino acids: CASSPRTGYSDEQYF. DNA for the CDR3: TGTGCCAGCAGCCCCCGGACAGGGTACTCTGACGAGCAGTACTTC.

This rearrangement joins TRBV7-3 to TRBJ2-1; D not certain. The CDR3 covers 16 residues. V dropped 0 bases and J dropped 2 bases, with 11 bases sitting between them. Germline lookup yields CDR1 SGHTA and CDR2 FQGTGA. The CDR3, as DNA: TGTGCCAGCAGCTTAACCGGCGGTGGCACCTACAATGAGCAGTTCTTC. Protein: CASSLTGGGTYNEQFF.

The chain combines TRBV6-1 with TRBJ1-2; unclear D gene. There are 14 residues in the CDR3. Germline V gene lookup returns CDR1 MNHNS and CDR2 SASEGT. Trimming removed 1 base from V and 4 bases from J, with 10 bases in between. The CDR3 sequence: CASSEVGSFYGYTF. The CDR3 DNA follows: TGTGCCAGCAGTGAAGTAGGGAGCTTCTATGGCTACACCTTC.

The genes are TRBV9 and TRBJ2-3, with 10 bases matching TRBD2. Germline assignment: CDR1 SGDLS and CDR2 YYNGEE. V lost 6 bases and J lost 3; bases outside the gene matches: 10. The length of the CDR3 is 16 residues. The CDR3 nucleotides are TGTGCCAGCAACCCCCTCGCTAGCGGGAGAACAGATACGCAGTATTTT. Amino acid sequence: CASNPLASGRTDTQYF.

The V call is TRBV7-2, the J call TRBJ1-2, with D possibly TRBD1 on 5 matching bases. Germline V gene data show CDR1 as SGHTA and CDR2 as FQGNSA. Trimming cost V 0 bases and J 5 bases, with 10 bases left between them. The CDR3 runs to 14 residues. The CDR3 sequence: CASSLAGTPYGYTF. The CDR3 DNA follows: TGTGCCAGCAGCTTAGCGGGGACTCCTTATGGCTACACCTTC.

The rearrangement uses TRBV7-8 and TRBJ2-7, with D possibly TRBD2 on 5 matching bases. Germline CDR1 reads SGHVS; CDR2 reads FQNEAQ. Trimming took off 3 bases at V and 4 bases at J, with 13 bases between the two ends. This CDR3 is built from 14 residues. CDR3 region: CASSFRGRLYEQYF. The CDR3 DNA is TGTGCCAGCAGCTTCCGGGGAAGGCTATACGAGCAGTACTTC.

The table lists this clone with a count of one. V usage is TRBV4-1 and J usage is TRBJ2-7, with D possibly matching TRBD2 (6 bases). Germline CDR1 is MGHRA and CDR2 is YSYEKL. The CDR3 loop spans 13 amino acids. The germline V and J ends were trimmed by 0 bases and 3 bases, with 6 bases remaining between them. The CDR3 bases are TGCGCCAGCAGCCAAGATAGCGGCTACGAGCAGTACTTC. Amino acid sequence: CASSQDSGYEQYF.

In the case of this clone: Within the sample, other DNA sequences also encode this same CDR3. The V gene is TRBV27, the J gene TRBJ2-2; D not certain. There are 13 residues in the CDR3. Germline V gene data show CDR1 as MNHEY and CDR2 as SMNVEV (reference sequence). V lost 4 bases, J lost 3 bases, and 6 bases lay in between. CDR3: CASSSLYTGELFF. CDR3 nucleotides: TGTGCCAGCAGTTCCCTTTACACCGGGGAGCTGTTTTTT.